The 21 T cell receptor beta chains below come from one sample, sequenced in a study of blood T cell repertoires in COVID-19. Sequenced by immunoSEQ multiplex PCR; TCRdb stores in-frame clones only, minus some. The sample lists almost 80,000 clones; around 84% were seen once. The sample consisted of peripheral blood. The receptors here all came from a woman in her sixties or seventies with acute or convalescent COVID-19.

Written as DNA, the CDR3 is TGTGCCAGCAGTTTAGCAGGGGGCCCAGATACGCAGTATTTT. Translating gives CASSLAGGPDTQYF. V usage is TRBV28 and J usage is TRBJ2-3; TRBD1 aligns across 8 bases. In germline, CDR1 is MDHEN, CDR2 SYDVKM. V gave up 2 bases and J gave up 4 bases; unmatched junction bases: 2. CDR3 length: 14 residues.

This clone was counted between two and nine times. V is TRBV18 and J is TRBJ2-7; the match to TRBD1 covers 7 bases. Trimming cost V 3 bases and J 1 base; bases outside gene matches: 3. The CDR3 sequence is 14 residues long. The germline V gene has CDR1 KGHSH and CDR2 LQKENI. This CDR3 is CASSPRQGSYEQYF. Written as DNA, the CDR3 is TGTGCCAGCTCACCCCGACAGGGATCCTACGAGCAGTACTTC.

The chain has TRBV28 and TRBJ2-6; 7 nucleotides agree with TRBD1. From germline, CDR1 is MDHEN and CDR2 SYDVKM. V lost 3 bases, J lost 6 bases, and 8 bases stayed unmatched. The CDR3 spans 16 residues. The CDR3 spells CASSLNGQGVANVLTF. In nucleotides, the CDR3 is TGTGCCAGCAGTTTGAATGGGCAGGGGGTGGCCAACGTCCTGACTTTC.

This rearrangement joins TRBV3-1 (or the pseudogene TRBV3-2) to TRBJ2-1; 7 bases align to TRBD2. V shed 1 base, J shed 12 bases, and the junction held 6 bases outside the gene matches. Germline V gene data show CDR1 as LGHDT and CDR2 as YNNKEL (reference sequence). This CDR3 region has 13 residues. CDR3 sequence (DNA): TGTGCCAGCAGCCAAGCTGAGCGGGGAAGGCAGTTCTTC. Amino acids: CASSQAERGRQFF.

The chain recombines TRBV5-6 with TRBJ2-2; D not certain. This CDR3 is built from 15 residues. Germline CDR1 and CDR2: SGHDT and YYEEEE. Trimming stripped 0 bases from V and 2 bases from J, with 8 bases between. The CDR3 region has the DNA TGTGCCAGCAGCTTGGTTACAGTAAACACCGGGGAGCTGTTTTTT. As protein: CASSLVTVNTGELFF.

This chain connects TRBV2 to TRBJ1-6; the D is unclear. Germline CDR1 and CDR2: SNHLY and FYNNEI. The V end lost 6 bases, the J end lost 1 base, and 16 bases lay between the germline ends. The CDR3 contains 17 residues. CDR3 bases: TGTGCCAGCAGCCTCACTGGGTCACTATCCTATAATTCACCCCTCCACTTT. Protein sequence: CASSLTGSLSYNSPLHF.

V gene TRBV2 combines with J gene TRBJ1-4; D is perhaps TRBD1 (5 bases). CDR1 SNHLY and CDR2 FYNNEI come from the germline V gene. The ends were cut back, 6 bases at V and 5 bases at J, with 13 bases in the middle. This CDR3 contains 14 residues. The chain's CDR3 is CASSDSSINEKLFF. CDR3 bases: TGTGCCAGCAGCGACAGTTCGATAAATGAAAAACTGTTTTTT.

The rearrangement links TRBV6-6 to TRBJ2-2, with 9 nucleotides matching TRBD1. With V trimmed by 6 bases and J by 5 bases, 4 bases remained unmatched. CDR3 size: 14 residues. Germline V CDR1 and CDR2: MNHNY, SVGAGI (reference sequence). CDR3 residues: CASRDRGRTGELFF. In DNA, the CDR3 is TGTGCCAGCAGGGACAGGGGTAGGACCGGGGAGCTGTTTTTT.

The chain is built from TRBV20-1 and TRBJ2-7; D is ambiguous. Germline CDR1 is DFQATT and CDR2 is SNEGSKA (reference sequence). The CDR3 length is 14 residues. The ends were cut back, 3 bases at V and 3 bases at J, with 15 bases in the middle. In DNA form, the CDR3 reads TGCAGTGCTAGTCGGAGCCGGAGAGTCTACGAGCAGTACTTC. Translating it yields CSASRSRRVYEQYF.

The chain couples TRBV19 to TRBJ2-4; 11 positions agree with TRBD2. Germline V CDR1 and CDR2: LNHDA, SQIVND (reference sequence). V was clipped by 9 bases and J by 4 bases; unmatched bases: 2. The CDR3 spans 13 residues. The DNA of the CDR3 is TGTGCCAGCTCTAGCGGGAGGAAAAACATTCAGTACTTC. Protein product: CASSSGRKNIQYF.

A single count supports this clone. The gene calls are TRBV10-1 and TRBJ2-2; no firm D call. V lost 5 bases to trimming and J lost 0 bases, with 7 bases between them. The CDR3 has 14 amino acids. CDR1 is WNHNN, CDR2 SYGVQD, per germline (reference sequence). This CDR3 is CASSRDTNTGELFF. In DNA, the CDR3 is TGCGCCAGCAGTAGAGACACGAACACCGGGGAGCTGTTTTTT.

The CDR3 nucleotides read TGTGCCAGCAGCCTCACCGGGACAGAAGTAAACAATGAGCAGTTCTTC. Translating it yields CASSLTGTEVNNEQFF. The J gene is TRBJ2-1, the V gene TRBV6-6, with 7 nucleotides matching TRBD1. The V gene end was trimmed by 6 bases and the J gene end by 5 bases; junction bases not matched to a gene: 13. The CDR3 is 16 amino acids. CDR1 and CDR2 from the germline V gene are MNHNY and SVGAGI (reference sequence).

The chain is built from TRBV5-1 and TRBJ2-7, with 7 positions matching TRBD2. CDR1 and CDR2 (germline): SGHRS, YFSETQ. V shed 5 bases and J 3 bases; nucleotides not matched to a gene: 8. The CDR3 extends over 14 amino acids. As DNA, the CDR3 is TGCGCCAGCAGTGAGATGGCGGGAGACTACGAGCAGTACTTC. This encodes CASSEMAGDYEQYF.

J is TRBJ2-7 and V is TRBV12-3 or TRBV12-4, with D hard to call. V was cut by 5 bases and J by 0 bases, with 8 bases left in between. The CDR3 has 13 residues. The CDR3 DNA is TGTGCCAGCAGTACGACTTACTCCTACGAGCAGTACTTC. Amino acids: CASSTTYSYEQYF.

This chain connects TRBV9 to TRBJ2-3; 9 nucleotides match TRBD2. The CDR3 extends over 15 amino acids. Trimming cost V 4 bases and J 6 bases; bases outside gene matches: 9. CDR1 is SGDLS and CDR2 is YYNGEE in the germline V gene. The CDR3 DNA is TGTGCCAGCAGCCCTCTCGGGACTAGCTTCGATACGCAGTATTTT. It codes for CASSPLGTSFDTQYF.

The DNA for the CDR3 is TGTGCCAGCAGTCGCCGGGGAGAGACCCAGTACTTC. Encoded protein: CASSRRGETQYF. The chain has TRBV27 and TRBJ2-5; D perhaps matches TRBD2 (5 bases). Trimming shortened V by 5 bases and J by 4 bases, and 8 bases separated the two germline ends. The CDR3 extends over 12 amino acids. Per the germline V gene, CDR1 is MNHEY and CDR2 is SMNVEV (reference sequence).

The chain is built from TRBV24-1 and TRBJ1-1; D ambiguous. The CDR3 consists of 12 residues. The ends were cut back, 6 bases at V and 3 bases at J, with 7 bases in the middle. Germline CDR1 reads KGHDR; CDR2 reads SFDVKD. For the CDR3, the DNA is TGTGCCACCAGTAATGCGGACACTGAAGCTTTCTTT. Its protein product is CATSNADTEAFF.

This chain connects TRBV9 to TRBJ1-2; D gene unclear. The CDR3 is 14 amino acids. Between the trimmed V and J ends, which lost 4 bases and 6 bases, there was a span of 16 bases. Germline CDR1 SGDLS, CDR2 YYNGEE. The CDR3: CASSLSMVIDGYTF. CDR3 coding DNA: TGTGCCAGCAGCTTGAGTATGGTGATTGATGGCTACACCTTC.

The genes are TRBV5-4 and TRBJ1-2; no firm D call. Trimming pared 4 bases from V and 8 bases from J, leaving 12 bases between. The CDR3 totals 12 residues. Per the germline V gene, CDR1 is SGHNT and CDR2 is YYREEE (reference sequence). The CDR3 DNA reads TGTGCCAGCAGCCAGTCGGGTGGCGGCTACACCTTC. This translates into CASSQSGGGYTF.

This clone was detected only once. The rearrangement links TRBV2 to TRBJ1-5; D is unresolved. Trimming cost V 2 bases and J 3 bases, with 8 bases left between them. CDR3 length: 14 amino acids. The germline V gene has CDR1 SNHLY and CDR2 FYNNEI. The CDR3 region is CASSELGFNQPQHF. The DNA of the CDR3 is TGTGCCAGCAGTGAATTGGGCTTCAATCAGCCCCAGCATTTT.

This chain links TRBV6-5 with TRBJ1-1; D may be TRBD1 (5 bases). The CDR3 has 13 residues. V gave up 5 bases and J gave up 1 base, with 8 bases separating them. The germline CDR1 and CDR2 sequences are MNHEY and SVGAGI. The chain's CDR3 is CASSTTENTEAFF. CDR3 nucleotide sequence: TGTGCCAGCAGTACGACAGAGAACACTGAAGCTTTCTTT.